This TCR beta chain was recovered during a study of shared clonotypes between healthy human individuals. Sequencing was performed with immunoSEQ multiplex PCR; in TCRdb, only in-frame clones are kept and a portion is missing. The sample shows hundreds of thousands of clones, 90% to 98% of them seen only once. This CDR3 contains 13 residues. The V gene's germline CDR1 is MDHEN and CDR2 SYDVKM. V lost 6 bases to trimming and J lost 0 bases, with 9 bases between them. This TCR was sampled from a man aged 30 to 45 in good health. The gene calls are TRBV28 and TRBJ2-7; D unresolved. The sequencing sample was made of memory CD8+ T cells sorted from blood. Stated subset: CD45RO+ cells pooled with CCR7-negative TemRA cells. CDR3 loop: CASRVPSSYEQYF. CDR3 nucleotide sequence: TGTGCCAGCAGAGTACCCAGCTCCTACGAGCAGTACTTC.